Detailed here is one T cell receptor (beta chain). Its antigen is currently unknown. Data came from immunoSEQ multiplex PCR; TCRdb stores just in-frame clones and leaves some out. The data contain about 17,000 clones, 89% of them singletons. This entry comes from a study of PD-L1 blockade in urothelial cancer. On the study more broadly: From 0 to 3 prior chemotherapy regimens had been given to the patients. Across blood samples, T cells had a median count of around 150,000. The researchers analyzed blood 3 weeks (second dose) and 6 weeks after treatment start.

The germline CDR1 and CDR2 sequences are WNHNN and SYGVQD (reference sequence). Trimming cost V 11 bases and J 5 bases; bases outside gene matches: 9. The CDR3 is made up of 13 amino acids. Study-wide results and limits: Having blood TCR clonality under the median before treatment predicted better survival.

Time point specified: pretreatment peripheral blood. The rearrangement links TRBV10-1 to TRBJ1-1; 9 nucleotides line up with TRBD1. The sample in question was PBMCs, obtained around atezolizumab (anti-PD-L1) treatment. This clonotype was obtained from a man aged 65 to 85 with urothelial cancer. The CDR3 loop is CAHDSGTGTEAFF. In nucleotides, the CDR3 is TGCGCCCATGATTCCGGGACAGGGACTGAAGCTTTCTTT.